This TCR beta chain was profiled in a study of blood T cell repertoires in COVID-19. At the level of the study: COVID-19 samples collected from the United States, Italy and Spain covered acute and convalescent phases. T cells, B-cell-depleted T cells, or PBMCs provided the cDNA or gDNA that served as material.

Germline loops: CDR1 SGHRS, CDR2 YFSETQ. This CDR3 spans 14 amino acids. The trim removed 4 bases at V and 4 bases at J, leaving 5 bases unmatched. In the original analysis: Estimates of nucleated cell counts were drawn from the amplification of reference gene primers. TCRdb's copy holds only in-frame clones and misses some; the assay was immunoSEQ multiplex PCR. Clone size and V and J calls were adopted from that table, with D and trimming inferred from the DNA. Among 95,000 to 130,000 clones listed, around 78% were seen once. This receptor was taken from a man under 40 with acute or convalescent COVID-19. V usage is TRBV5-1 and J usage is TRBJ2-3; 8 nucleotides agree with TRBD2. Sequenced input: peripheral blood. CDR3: CASSPGGLADTQYF. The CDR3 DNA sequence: TGCGCCAGCAGCCCGGGGGGGTTGGCAGATACGCAGTATTTT.